This T cell receptor beta chain emerged from a study of identical twins. The study, taken as a whole, reports: The study reached conclusions through statistical analysis that was cross-sectional, not following the same donors. Where beta out-of-frame sequences were concerned, excess twin sharing was weaker. Possibly, invariant MAIT and iNKT cells partly confounded zero-insertion analyses.

Every sampled donor was Caucasian and healthy. One entry per CDR3 protein results from TCRdb running MiXCR on the 5' RACE reads. The sample lists roughly 350,000 distinct CDR3 sequences; approximately 9.1% were seen once. Only a few counts were recorded for this clonotype. Its antigen remains unidentified. CDR3 length: 14 residues. The V end lost 10 bases, the J end lost 1 base, and 13 bases lay between the germline ends. From germline, CDR1 is SNHLY and CDR2 FYNNEI. The sequence came from a woman in her forties or fifties in good health. The chain carries TRBV2 and TRBJ2-2; D call uncertain. Material for sequencing was naive T cells sorted from blood. CDR3 DNA: TGTGCCATCTCGACCGAGAGGAACACCGGGGAGCTGTTTTTT. Encoded protein: CAISTERNTGELFF.